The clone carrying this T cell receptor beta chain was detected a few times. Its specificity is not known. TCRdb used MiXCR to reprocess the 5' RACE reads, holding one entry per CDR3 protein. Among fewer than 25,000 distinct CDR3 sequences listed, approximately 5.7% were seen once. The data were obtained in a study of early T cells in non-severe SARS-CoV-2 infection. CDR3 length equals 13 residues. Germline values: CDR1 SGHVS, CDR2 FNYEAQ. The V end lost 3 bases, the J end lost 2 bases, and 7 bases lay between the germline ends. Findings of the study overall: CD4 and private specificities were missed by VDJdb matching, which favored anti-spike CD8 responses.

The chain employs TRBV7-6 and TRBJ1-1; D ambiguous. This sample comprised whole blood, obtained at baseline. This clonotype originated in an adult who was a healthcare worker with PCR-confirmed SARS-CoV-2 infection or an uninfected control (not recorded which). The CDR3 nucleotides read TGTGCCAGCAGCTTTGGTTATAACACTGAAGCTTTCTTT. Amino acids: CASSFGYNTEAFF.